The entry below gives a single TCR beta chain sequence along with its context. The data were produced by immunoSEQ multiplex PCR, yet TCRdb's version contains in-frame clones alone and is incomplete. This sample yields 470,000 or so clones, of which nearly 90% are seen a single time; 1.5% to 2% belongs to the top ten. V lost 3 bases, J lost 7 bases, and 9 bases lay in between. This CDR3 has 12 amino acids. This sample is part of a study of blood T cell repertoires in COVID-19. This clonotype originated in a woman under 30 with acute COVID-19. This rearrangement joins TRBV12-3 or TRBV12-4 to TRBJ1-2, with D perhaps matching TRBD1 (6 bases). Sequenced sample: PBMCs or T cells enriched from blood (not recorded which). The chain's CDR3 is CASSLVQGGYTF. DNA for the CDR3: TGTGCCAGCAGTTTGGTACAGGGTGGCTACACCTTC.